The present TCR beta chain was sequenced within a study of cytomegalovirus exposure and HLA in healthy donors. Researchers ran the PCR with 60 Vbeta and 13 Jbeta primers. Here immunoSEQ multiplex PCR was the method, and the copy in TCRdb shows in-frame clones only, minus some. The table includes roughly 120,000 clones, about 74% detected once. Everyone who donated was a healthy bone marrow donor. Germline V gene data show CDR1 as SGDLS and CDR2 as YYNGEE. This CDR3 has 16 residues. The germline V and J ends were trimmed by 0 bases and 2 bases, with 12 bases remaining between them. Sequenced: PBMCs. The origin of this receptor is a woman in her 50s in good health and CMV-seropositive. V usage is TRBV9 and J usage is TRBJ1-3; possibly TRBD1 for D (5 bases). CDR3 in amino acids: CASSVEPSGTGNTIYF. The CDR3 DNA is TGTGCCAGCAGCGTAGAGCCATCAGGGACTGGAAACACCATATATTTT.